Sequencing of this TCR beta chain was carried out in a study of blood T cell repertoires in COVID-19. Individuals in the exposed group had encountered a COVID-19 case within 2 weeks preceding study entry. CDR1 and CDR2 (germline): SGHAT, FQNNGV. Deletions cut 0 bases from V and 16 bases from J, with 19 bases between. There are 14 residues in the CDR3. Only in-frame clones appear in the TCRdb table, and some are missing; sequencing was by immunoSEQ multiplex PCR. Of roughly 150,000 clones detected, roughly 87% appear once; the ten largest clones hold approximately 3.7%. The TCR originated in a woman aged 40 to 50 who had been exposed to COVID-19. Sequencing was performed on PBMCs or T cells enriched from blood (not recorded which). The chain links TRBV11-2 to TRBJ2-1; D possibly corresponds to TRBD1 (6 bases). In DNA, the CDR3 is TGTGCCAGCAGCTTAGATTTTGGGGGCACCTTGCCCTTCTTC. It codes for CASSLDFGGTLPFF.